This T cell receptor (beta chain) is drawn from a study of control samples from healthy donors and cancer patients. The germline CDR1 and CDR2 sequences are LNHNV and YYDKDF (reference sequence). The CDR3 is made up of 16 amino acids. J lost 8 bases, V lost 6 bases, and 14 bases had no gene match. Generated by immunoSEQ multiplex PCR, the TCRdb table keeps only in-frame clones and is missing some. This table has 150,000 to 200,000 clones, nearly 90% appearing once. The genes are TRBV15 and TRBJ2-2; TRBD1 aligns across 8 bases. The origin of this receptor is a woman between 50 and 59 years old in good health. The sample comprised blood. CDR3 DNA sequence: TGTGCCACCAGACAACTCGGGACAGGACAAGGGGGGGAGCTGTTTTTT. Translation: CATRQLGTGQGGELFF.